The 5 T cell receptor beta chains below were found in one sample sequenced in a study of PD-1 blockade in mismatch repair-deficient tumors (dated by TCRdb to 2017 to 2019). The library was made by the immunoSEQ multiplex PCR assay. TCRdb holds this immuneACCESS table with in-frame rearrangements only. Some clones are missing; in checked studies, unresolved V genes explain under half, and the rest has no known cause. Across this sample there are 95,000 to 150,000 clones, with about 85% seen only once. The ten largest clones add up to about 14% of the sample. The sequenced sample was peripheral blood, obtained 44 weeks after starting pembrolizumab. These receptors were obtained from an adult with mismatch repair-deficient cancer.

This clone appeared once. This chain uses TRBV5-1 with TRBJ2-3; 8 bases map to TRBD2. Germline assignment: CDR1 SGHRS and CDR2 YFSETQ. The CDR3 spans 15 residues. Losses at the gene ends were 3 bases for V and 1 base for J; bases not matched to a gene: 4. CDR3 amino acids: CASSSKAGGTDTQYF. The CDR3 DNA follows: TGCGCCAGCAGCTCCAAAGCGGGGGGCACAGATACGCAGTATTTT.

The chain joins TRBV9 to TRBJ2-2; possible D gene TRBD2, 6 bases. The CDR3 has 16 amino acids. Trimming removed 2 bases at V and 5 bases at J, with 16 bases between. Looked up from germline, CDR1 is SGDLS and CDR2 is YYNGEE. The CDR3, as DNA: TGTGCCAGCAGCGTTGGGGTAGCGGAATATACCGGGGAGCTGTTTTTT. This encodes CASSVGVAEYTGELFF.

This clone appeared a single time. The V call is TRBV12-5, the J call TRBJ2-7; 12 bases agree with TRBD2. The trim removed 0 bases at V and 2 bases at J, leaving 14 bases unmatched. This CDR3 is built from 20 residues. The germline V gene has CDR1 LGHNT and CDR2 FRNRAP. CDR3 sequence reads: CASGLVQLGLAGQVAYEQYF. The CDR3 DNA sequence: TGTGCTAGTGGTTTGGTACAACTGGGACTAGCGGGTCAGGTCGCCTACGAGCAGTACTTC. Complete variable domain (other parts from reference TRBV12-5 and TRBJ2-7): DARVTQTPRHKVTEMGQEVTMRCQPILGHNTVFWYRQTMMQGLELLAYFRNRAPLDDSGMPKDRFSAEMPDATLATLKIQPSEPRDSAVYFCASGLVQLGLAGQVAYEQYFGPGTRLTVT.

The chain carries TRBV6-6 and TRBJ1-1; the D is unclear. The CDR3 extends over 11 amino acids. V shed 2 bases and J shed 6 bases, with 4 bases lying between them. In germline, CDR1 is MNHNY, CDR2 SVGAGI (reference sequence). CDR3 protein: CASSYAAEAFF. CDR3 coding DNA: TGTGCCAGCAGTTACGCGGCTGAAGCTTTCTTT.

The chain joins TRBV7-9 to TRBJ2-5; 8 nucleotides match TRBD2. Germline V CDR1 and CDR2: SEHNR, FQNEAQ (reference sequence). V shed 4 bases and J 4 bases; nucleotides not matched to a gene: 11. The CDR3 totals 16 residues. CDR3: CASSSSWSGGGETQYF. The CDR3 region has the DNA TGTGCCAGCAGCTCCTCCTGGTCGGGAGGGGGAGAGACCCAGTACTTC.